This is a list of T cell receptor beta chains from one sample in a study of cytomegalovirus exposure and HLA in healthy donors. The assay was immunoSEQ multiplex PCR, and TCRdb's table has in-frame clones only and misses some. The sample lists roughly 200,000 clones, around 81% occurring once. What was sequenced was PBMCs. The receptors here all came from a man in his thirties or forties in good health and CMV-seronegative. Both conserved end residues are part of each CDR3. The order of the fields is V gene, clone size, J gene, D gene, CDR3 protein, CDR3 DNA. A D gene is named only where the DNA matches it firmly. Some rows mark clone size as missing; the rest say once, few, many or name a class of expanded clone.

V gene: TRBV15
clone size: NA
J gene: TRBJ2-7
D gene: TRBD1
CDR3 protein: CATSSLRADRVSYEQYF
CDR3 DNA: TGTGCCACCAGCAGCCTCCGGGCGGACAGGGTATCCTACGAGCAGTACTTC

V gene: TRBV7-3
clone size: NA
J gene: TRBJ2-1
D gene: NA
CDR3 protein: CASSSPISSNEQFF
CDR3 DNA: TGTGCCAGCAGCTCCCCTATTAGCTCCAATGAGCAGTTCTTC

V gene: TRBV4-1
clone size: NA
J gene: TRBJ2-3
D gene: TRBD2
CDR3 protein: CASSQDLSSGIDTQYF
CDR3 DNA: TGCGCCAGCAGCCAAGATTTGAGTAGCGGGATTGATACGCAGTATTTT

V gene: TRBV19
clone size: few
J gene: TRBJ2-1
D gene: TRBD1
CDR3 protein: CASRPPGQANNEQFF
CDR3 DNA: TGTGCCAGTAGGCCCCCGGGACAGGCCAACAATGAGCAGTTCTTC

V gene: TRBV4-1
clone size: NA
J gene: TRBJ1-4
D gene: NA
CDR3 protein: CASSQRSTNEKLFF
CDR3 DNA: TGCGCCAGCAGCCAGAGGAGTACTAATGAAAAACTGTTTTTT

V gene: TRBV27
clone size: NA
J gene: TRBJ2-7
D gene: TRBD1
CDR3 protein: CASSVSGGFSYEQYF
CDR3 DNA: TGTGCCAGCAGCGTTTCAGGGGGCTTCTCCTACGAGCAGTACTTC

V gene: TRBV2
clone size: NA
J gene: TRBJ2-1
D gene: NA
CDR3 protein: CASRFETYNEQFF
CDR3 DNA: TGTGCCAGCAGGTTCGAGACCTACAATGAGCAGTTCTTC

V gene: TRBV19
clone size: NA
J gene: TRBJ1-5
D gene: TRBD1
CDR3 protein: CASTKITGGNQPQHF
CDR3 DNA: TGTGCCAGTACAAAGATTACAGGGGGCAATCAGCCCCAGCATTTT

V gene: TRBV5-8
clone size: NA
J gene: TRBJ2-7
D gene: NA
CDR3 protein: CASSSPLQGTYEQYF
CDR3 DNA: TGTGCCAGCAGCTCCCCATTACAGGGTACCTACGAGCAGTACTTC

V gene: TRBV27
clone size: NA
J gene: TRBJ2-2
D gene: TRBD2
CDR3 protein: CASSGHLAGNTGELFF
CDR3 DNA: TGTGCCAGCAGTGGCCACCTAGCGGGGAACACCGGGGAGCTGTTTTTT

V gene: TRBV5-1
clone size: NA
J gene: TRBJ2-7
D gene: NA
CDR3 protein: CASSPTGMAATYEQYF
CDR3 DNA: TGCGCCAGCAGCCCGACAGGAATGGCGGCCACCTACGAGCAGTACTTC

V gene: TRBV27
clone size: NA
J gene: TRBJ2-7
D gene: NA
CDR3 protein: CASWRIPHYEQYF
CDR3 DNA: TGTGCCAGCTGGAGGATTCCCCACTACGAGCAGTACTTC

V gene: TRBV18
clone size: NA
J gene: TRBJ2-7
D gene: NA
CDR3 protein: CASSGGTTSYEQYF
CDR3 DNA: TGTGCCAGCTCAGGCGGGACCACCTCCTACGAGCAGTACTTC

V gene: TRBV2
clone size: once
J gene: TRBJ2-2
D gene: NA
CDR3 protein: CASSERAGELFF
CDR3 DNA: TGTGCCAGCAGTGAACGGGCCGGGGAGCTGTTTTTT

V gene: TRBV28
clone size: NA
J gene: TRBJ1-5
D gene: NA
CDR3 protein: CASSGDRGQPQHF
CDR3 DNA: TGTGCCAGCAGCGGGGATAGAGGTCAGCCCCAGCATTTT

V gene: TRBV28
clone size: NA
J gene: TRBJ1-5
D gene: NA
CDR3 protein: CASSTPRSEVRQPQHF
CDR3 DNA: TGTGCCAGCAGTACTCCGAGGAGCGAGGTTCGTCAGCCCCAGCATTTT

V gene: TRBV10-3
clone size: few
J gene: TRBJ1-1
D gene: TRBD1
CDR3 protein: CAISESPGTGGKNTEAFF
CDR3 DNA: TGTGCCATCAGTGAGTCCCCAGGGACAGGGGGAAAGAACACTGAAGCTTTCTTT

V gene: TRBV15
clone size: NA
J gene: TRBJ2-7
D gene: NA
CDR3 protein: CATSRMAREQYF
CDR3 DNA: TGTGCCACCAGCAGAATGGCGAGGGAGCAGTACTTC

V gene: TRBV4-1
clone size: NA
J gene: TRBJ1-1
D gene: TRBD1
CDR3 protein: CASSQGNGDRGNTEAFF
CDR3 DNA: TGCGCCAGCAGCCAAGGGAATGGGGACAGGGGGAACACTGAAGCTTTCTTT

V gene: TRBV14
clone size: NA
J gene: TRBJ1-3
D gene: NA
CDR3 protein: CASSPTLGWYNPGFSGNTIYF
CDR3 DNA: TGTGCCAGCAGCCCCACACTGGGTTGGTACAATCCAGGGTTCTCTGGAAACACCATATATTTT

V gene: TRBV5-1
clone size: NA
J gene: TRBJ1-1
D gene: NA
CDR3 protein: CASSLGNGDTEAFF
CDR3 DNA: TGCGCCAGCAGCTTGGGTAACGGAGACACTGAAGCTTTCTTT

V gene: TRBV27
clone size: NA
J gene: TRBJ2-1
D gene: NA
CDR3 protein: CASSPGDEQFF
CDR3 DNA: TGTGCCAGCAGCCCAGGGGATGAGCAGTTCTTC

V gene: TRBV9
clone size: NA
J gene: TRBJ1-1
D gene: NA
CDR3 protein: CASNRKEGGTEAFF
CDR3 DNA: TGTGCCAGCAACAGAAAGGAAGGGGGCACTGAAGCTTTCTTT

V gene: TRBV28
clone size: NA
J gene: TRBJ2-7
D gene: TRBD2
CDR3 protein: CASSSTSGLYEQYF
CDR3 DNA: TGTGCCAGCAGCTCTACTAGCGGTCTCTACGAGCAGTACTTC

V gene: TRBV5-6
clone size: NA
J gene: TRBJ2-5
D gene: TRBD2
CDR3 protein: CASSSPGLAGEFQETQYF
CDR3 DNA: TGTGCCAGCAGCTCCCCGGGACTAGCGGGAGAGTTCCAAGAGACCCAGTACTTC

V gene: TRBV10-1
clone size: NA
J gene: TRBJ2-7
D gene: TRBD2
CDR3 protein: CASSEGGLAGDYEQYF
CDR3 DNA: TGCGCCAGCAGTGAGGGCGGACTAGCGGGAGATTACGAGCAGTACTTC

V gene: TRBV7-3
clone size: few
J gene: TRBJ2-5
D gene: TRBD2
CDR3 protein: CASSLRATIAGAGKTQYF
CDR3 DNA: TGTGCCAGCAGCTTACGGGCCACAATAGCGGGAGCGGGGAAGACCCAGTACTTC

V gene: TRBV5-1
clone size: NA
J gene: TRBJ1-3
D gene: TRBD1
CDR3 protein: CASSPETGTSGNTIYF
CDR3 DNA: TGCGCCAGCAGCCCCGAGACAGGGACCTCTGGAAACACCATATATTTT

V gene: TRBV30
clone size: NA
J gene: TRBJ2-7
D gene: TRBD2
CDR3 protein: CAWSVTAGGPYEQYF
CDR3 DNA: TGTGCCTGGAGTGTAACGGCGGGAGGGCCCTACGAGCAGTACTTC

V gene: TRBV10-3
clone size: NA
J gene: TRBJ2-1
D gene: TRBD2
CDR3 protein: CAISLQAGASYNEQFF
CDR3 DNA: TGTGCCATCAGCCTCCAAGCGGGAGCTTCCTACAATGAGCAGTTCTTC

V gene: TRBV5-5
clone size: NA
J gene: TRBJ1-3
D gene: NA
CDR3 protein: CASSQDGILSSGNTIYF
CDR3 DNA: TGTGCCAGCAGCCAGGACGGGATTCTCAGCTCTGGAAACACCATATATTTT

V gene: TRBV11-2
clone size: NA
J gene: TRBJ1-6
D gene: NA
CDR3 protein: CASSVYRDLANSPLHF
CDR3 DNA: TGTGCCAGCAGCGTTTACAGGGACCTGGCGAATTCACCCCTCCACTTT

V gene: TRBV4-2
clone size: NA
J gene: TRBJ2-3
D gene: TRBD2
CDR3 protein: CASSQLKREGTDTQYF
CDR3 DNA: TGTGCCAGCAGCCAACTTAAGCGGGAGGGCACAGATACGCAGTATTTT

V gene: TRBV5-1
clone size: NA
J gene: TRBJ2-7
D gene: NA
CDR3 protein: CASSLVGTEQYF
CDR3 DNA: TGCGCCAGCAGCTTGGTTGGGACTGAGCAGTACTTC

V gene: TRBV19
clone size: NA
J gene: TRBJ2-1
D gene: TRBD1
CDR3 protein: CASSRQGAYNEQFF
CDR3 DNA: TGTGCCAGTAGTCGCCAGGGGGCCTACAATGAGCAGTTCTTC

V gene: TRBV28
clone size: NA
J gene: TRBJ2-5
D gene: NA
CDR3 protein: CASKEGQNQETQYF
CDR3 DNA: TGTGCCAGCAAAGAAGGACAGAATCAAGAGACCCAGTACTTC

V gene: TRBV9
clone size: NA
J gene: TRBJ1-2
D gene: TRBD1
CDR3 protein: CASSVFDRAKPYGYTF
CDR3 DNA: TGTGCCAGCAGCGTCTTCGACAGGGCCAAGCCGTATGGCTACACCTTC

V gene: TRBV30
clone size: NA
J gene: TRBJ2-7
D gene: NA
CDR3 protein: CAWSGYGGDEQYF
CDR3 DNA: TGTGCCTGGAGTGGGTACGGGGGAGACGAGCAGTACTTC

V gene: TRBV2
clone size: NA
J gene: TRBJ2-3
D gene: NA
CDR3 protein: CASRREADTQYF
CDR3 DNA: TGTGCCTCCCGACGCGAGGCAGATACGCAGTATTTT

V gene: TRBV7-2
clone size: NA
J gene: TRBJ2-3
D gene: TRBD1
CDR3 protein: CASSTPPGQGADTQYF
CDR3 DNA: TGTGCCAGCAGCACCCCTCCGGGACAGGGAGCAGATACGCAGTATTTT

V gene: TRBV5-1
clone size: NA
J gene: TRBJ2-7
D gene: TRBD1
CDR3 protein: CASSLTEVTGAEYF
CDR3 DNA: TGCGCCAGCAGCTTGACGGAAGTCACAGGGGCCGAGTACTTC

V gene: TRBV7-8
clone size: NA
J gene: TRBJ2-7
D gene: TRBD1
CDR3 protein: CASSPVQGYEQYF
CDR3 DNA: TGTGCCAGCAGCCCCGTACAGGGGTACGAGCAGTACTTC

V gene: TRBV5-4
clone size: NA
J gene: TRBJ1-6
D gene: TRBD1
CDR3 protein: CASSLGGTGYSPLHF
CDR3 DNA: TGTGCCAGCAGCTTGGGGGGGACAGGGTATTCACCCCTCCACTTT

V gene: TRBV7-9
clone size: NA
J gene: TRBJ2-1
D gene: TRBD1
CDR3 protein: CASSNAGTAYNEQFF
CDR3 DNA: TGTGCCAGCAGCAACGCCGGGACAGCTTACAATGAGCAGTTCTTC

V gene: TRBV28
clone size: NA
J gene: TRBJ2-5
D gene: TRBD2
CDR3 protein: CASSFFSGGETQYF
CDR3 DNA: TGTGCCAGCAGTTTTTTTAGCGGGGGGGAGACCCAGTACTTC

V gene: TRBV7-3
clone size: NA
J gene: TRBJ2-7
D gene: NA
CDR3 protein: CASSPRVREQYF
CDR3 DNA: TGTGCCAGCAGCCCCAGGGTGAGGGAGCAGTACTTC

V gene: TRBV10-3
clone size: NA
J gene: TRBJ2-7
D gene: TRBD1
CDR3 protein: CAIKSVDRSYEQYF
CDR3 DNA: TGTGCCATCAAATCCGTGGACAGGAGCTACGAGCAGTACTTC

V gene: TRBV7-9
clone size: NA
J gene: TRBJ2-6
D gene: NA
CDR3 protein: CASSLARGGNSGANVLTF
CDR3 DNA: TGTGCCAGCAGCTTAGCGCGTGGAGGGAACTCTGGGGCCAACGTCCTGACTTTC

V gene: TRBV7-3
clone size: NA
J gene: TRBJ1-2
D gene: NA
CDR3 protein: CASSLEAGRAAYGYTF
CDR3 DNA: TGTGCCAGCAGCTTAGAGGCAGGGAGGGCAGCCTATGGCTACACCTTC

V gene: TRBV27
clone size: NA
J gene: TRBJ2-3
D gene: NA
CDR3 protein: CASSWGPDTQYF
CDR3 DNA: TGTGCCAGCAGTTGGGGGCCAGATACGCAGTATTTT

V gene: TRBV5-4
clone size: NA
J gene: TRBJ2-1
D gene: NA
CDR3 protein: CASSLALGGSYNEQFF
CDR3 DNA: TGTGCCAGCAGCTTGGCCTTAGGGGGCTCCTACAATGAGCAGTTCTTC

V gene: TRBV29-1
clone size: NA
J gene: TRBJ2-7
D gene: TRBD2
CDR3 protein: CSVARWGTSGYEQYF
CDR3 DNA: TGCAGCGTCGCCCGGTGGGGGACTAGCGGGTACGAGCAGTACTTC

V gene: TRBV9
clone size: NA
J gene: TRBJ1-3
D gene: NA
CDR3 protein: CASSVADTSGNTIYF
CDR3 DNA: TGTGCCAGCAGCGTAGCGGACACCTCTGGAAACACCATATATTTT

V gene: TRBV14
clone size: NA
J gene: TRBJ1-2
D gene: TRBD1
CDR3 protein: CASSQGTGGHRNYGYTF
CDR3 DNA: TGTGCCAGCAGCCAAGGGACAGGGGGCCACCGAAACTATGGCTACACCTTC

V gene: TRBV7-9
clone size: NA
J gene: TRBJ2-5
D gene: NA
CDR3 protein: CASRHAGGETQYF
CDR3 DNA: TGTGCCAGCAGACACGCTGGAGGAGAGACCCAGTACTTC

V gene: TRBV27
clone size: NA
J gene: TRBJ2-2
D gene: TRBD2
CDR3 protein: CASSRTSGRGNTGELFF
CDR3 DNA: TGTGCCAGCAGCAGGACTAGCGGGAGAGGGAACACCGGGGAGCTGTTTTTT

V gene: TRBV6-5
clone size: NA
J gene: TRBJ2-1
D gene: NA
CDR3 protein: CATKRTDRRGGEQFF
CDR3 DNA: TGTGCCACCAAAAGGACGGACAGGCGGGGAGGTGAGCAGTTCTTC

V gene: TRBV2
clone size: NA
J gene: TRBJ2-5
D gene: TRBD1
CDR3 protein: CASRADRGYQETQYF
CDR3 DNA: TGTGCCAGCAGAGCGGACAGGGGGTACCAAGAGACCCAGTACTTC